This is a list of T cell receptor beta chains from one sample in a study of CD8 T cells in ankylosing spondylitis. Each CDR3 protein gets one entry after TCRdb re-called the 5' RACE reads with MiXCR. Altogether about 420,000 distinct CDR3 sequences are present, 20% to 25% being singletons, with the ten largest covering 15% to 20%. Input material: blood, either unsorted or a sorted T cell fraction (not recorded which). These receptors were collected from a male donor with ankylosing spondylitis. CDR3s include the opening cysteine and the closing phenylalanine or tryptophan. The order of the fields is CDR3 DNA, CDR3 protein, clone size, V gene, D gene, J gene. D genes are given only for firm matches. Size is omitted from some rows. Given values are once, few, many or a class for expanded clones.

CDR3 DNA: TGCGCCAGCAGCCAGGACGGACCCAATCAGCCCCAGCATTTT
CDR3 protein: CASSQDGPNQPQHF
clone size: NA
V gene: TRBV5-1
D gene: NA
J gene: TRBJ1-5

CDR3 DNA: TGTGCCAGCAGTTACAGGACTAATGAAAAACTGTTTTTT
CDR3 protein: CASSYRTNEKLFF
clone size: few
V gene: TRBV6-6
D gene: NA
J gene: TRBJ1-4

CDR3 DNA: TGTGCCAGCAGCTTAGAGGCGACAGATACGCAGTATTTT
CDR3 protein: CASSLEATDTQYF
clone size: NA
V gene: TRBV7-9
D gene: NA
J gene: TRBJ2-3

CDR3 DNA: TGCAGTGCTCAGGGAGGGAATGAGCAGTTCTTC
CDR3 protein: CSAQGGNEQFF
clone size: few
V gene: TRBV20-1
D gene: TRBD2
J gene: TRBJ2-1

CDR3 DNA: TGTGCCAGCAGCTTGATCGGGCAGACAACCTACGAGCAGTACTTC
CDR3 protein: CASSLIGQTTYEQYF
clone size: few
V gene: TRBV7-8
D gene: NA
J gene: TRBJ2-7

CDR3 DNA: TGCGCCAGCAGCTTTTGGACCGGACGTGAAAAACTGTTTTTT
CDR3 protein: CASSFWTGREKLFF
clone size: few
V gene: TRBV5-1
D gene: NA
J gene: TRBJ1-4

CDR3 DNA: TGCGCCAGCAGCCGGGACAGCCTTGCAACTAATGAAAAACTGTTTTTT
CDR3 protein: CASSRDSLATNEKLFF
clone size: NA
V gene: TRBV5-1
D gene: TRBD1
J gene: TRBJ1-4

CDR3 DNA: TGTGCCAGCTCACCACCTGGGTACACTGAAGCTTTCTTT
CDR3 protein: CASSPPGYTEAFF
clone size: once
V gene: TRBV18
D gene: NA
J gene: TRBJ1-1

CDR3 DNA: TGCAGTGCTAGAGATACGCCTTTCCTTGGCATGGGCAATCAGCCCCAGCATTTT
CDR3 protein: CSARDTPFLGMGNQPQHF
clone size: few
V gene: TRBV20-1
D gene: NA
J gene: TRBJ1-5

CDR3 DNA: TGTGCCAGCAGATTGGGACTAGCGGGAACGAACACCGGGGAGCTGTTTTTT
CDR3 protein: CASRLGLAGTNTGELFF
clone size: once
V gene: TRBV7-9
D gene: TRBD2
J gene: TRBJ2-2

CDR3 DNA: TGTGCCAGCAGCTGGGGGTCTGAGGATGAGCAGTTCTTC
CDR3 protein: CASSWGSEDEQFF
clone size: NA
V gene: TRBV5-6
D gene: NA
J gene: TRBJ2-1

CDR3 DNA: TGTGCCAGCAGCCGACCCTCTGAAAAACTGTTTTTT
CDR3 protein: CASSRPSEKLFF
clone size: few
V gene: TRBV3-1
D gene: NA
J gene: TRBJ1-4

CDR3 DNA: TGCAGTGCTAGAGCCCCGACTGTTAGCTCCTACAATGAGCAGTTCTTC
CDR3 protein: CSARAPTVSSYNEQFF
clone size: NA
V gene: TRBV20-1
D gene: NA
J gene: TRBJ2-1

CDR3 DNA: TGCGCCAGCAGTGAGTCGCCTGGAGAGATCAACGAGCAGTACTTC
CDR3 protein: CASSESPGEINEQYF
clone size: NA
V gene: TRBV10-1
D gene: NA
J gene: TRBJ2-7

CDR3 DNA: TGTGCCATCAGTGACGCGGGAGCGGGAGATACGCAGTATTTT
CDR3 protein: CAISDAGAGDTQYF
clone size: few
V gene: TRBV10-3
D gene: TRBD2
J gene: TRBJ2-3

CDR3 DNA: TGTGCCAGCAGCCCGAGGACAGGGACCTCCTACAATGAGCAGTTCTTC
CDR3 protein: CASSPRTGTSYNEQFF
clone size: NA
V gene: TRBV9
D gene: TRBD1
J gene: TRBJ2-1

CDR3 DNA: TGTGCTAGTGGTCCATCCGGGACCCCGGGGGAGACCCAGCACTTC
CDR3 protein: CASGPSGTPGETQHF
clone size: once
V gene: TRBV12-5
D gene: NA
J gene: TRBJ2-5